This entry lists 20 T cell receptor beta chains sequenced from one sample in a study of beta chain features in type 1 diabetes. The authors reverse transcribed all of the isolated RNA, so sequencing captured expressed TCRB transcripts. TCRdb keeps only in-frame clones here, not all; method: immunoSEQ multiplex PCR. The data show around 400,000 clones, around 13% seen once. Material: naive CD4+ T cells from blood. Receptor source: a man younger than 35 in good health.

This chain uses TRBV9 with TRBJ1-2, with TRBD1 matching over 7 bases. V lost 0 bases to trimming and J lost 5 bases; unmatched junction nucleotides: 13. The CDR3 length is 17 residues. The V gene's germline CDR1 is SGDLS and CDR2 YYNGEE. CDR3 sequence (DNA): TGTGCCAGCAGCGTAGGCCGTAGGGACAGTGAGGGGTATGGCTACACCTTC. Translation: CASSVGRRDSEGYGYTF. The full variable domain, completed using reference TRBV9 and TRBJ1-2, is DSGVTQTPKHLITATGQRVTLRCSPRSGDLSVYWYQQSLDQGLQFLIQYYNGEERAKGNILERFSAQQFPDLHSELNLSSLELGDSALYFCASSVGRRDSEGYGYTFGSGTRLTVV.

The rearrangement uses TRBV5-1 and TRBJ2-1, with 8 bases identical to TRBD2. CDR3 size: 15 residues. The germline V gene encodes CDR1 SGHRS and CDR2 YFSETQ. Trimming cost V 1 base and J 9 bases; bases outside gene matches: 9. DNA of the CDR3: TGCGCCAGCAGCTTGTCAGTGACTAGCGATAGTGAGCAGTTCTTC. Translated: CASSLSVTSDSEQFF.

This chain links TRBV4-2 with TRBJ1-2; TRBD1 matches at 8 bases. Losses at the gene ends were 3 bases for V and 0 bases for J; bases not matched to a gene: 6. The CDR3 extends over 16 amino acids. Germline-derived CDR1 and CDR2 are LGHNA and YNFKEQ. The CDR3 DNA sequence: TGTGCCAGCAGCCAGGTCAACAGGGGGTCTAACTATGGCTACACCTTC. Translation gives CASSQVNRGSNYGYTF.

V is TRBV7-3 and J is TRBJ2-3; TRBD2 matches 8 bases. This CDR3 is 15 amino acids long. CDR1 and CDR2 (germline): SGHTA, FQGTGA. The V gene end was trimmed by 5 bases and the J gene end by 6 bases; junction bases not matched to a gene: 10. CDR3 in DNA: TGTGCCAGCAGCCCTCGGGGAGCGGGGGTGGATACGCAGTATTTT. Translated, it gives CASSPRGAGVDTQYF.

This clone has just a few counts. The genes are TRBV30 and TRBJ1-2; TRBD1 matches at 12 bases. Germline V gives CDR1 GTSNPN, CDR2 SVGIG (reference sequence). CDR3 length equals 13 residues. After removal of 3 bases from V and 11 bases from J, the junction contained 7 bases not matched to a gene. Here the CDR3 reads CAWSAGTGGEYTF. The DNA for the CDR3 is TGTGCCTGGAGCGCCGGGACAGGGGGCGAATACACCTTC.

CDR3 protein: CAWNQRGGYTF. The DNA of the CDR3 is TGTGCCTGGAACCAAAGGGGGGGCTACACCTTC. The rearrangement joins TRBV30 to TRBJ1-2, with D possibly TRBD1 on 6 matching bases. CDR3 length: 11 amino acids. V gave up 4 bases and J gave up 8 bases, with 11 bases separating them. Germline assignment: CDR1 GTSNPN and CDR2 SVGIG (reference sequence).

A few counts support this clone. CDR3 sequence reads: CASSRQTSNYGYTF. CDR3 nucleotide sequence: TGTGCCAGCAGTCGACAGACCTCTAACTATGGCTACACCTTC. This rearrangement joins TRBV6-6 to TRBJ1-2; TRBD1 is a possible D gene (5 bases). Per the germline V gene, CDR1 is MNHNY and CDR2 is SVGAGI (reference sequence). V was pared by 5 bases and J by 0 bases, with 10 bases between. There are 14 residues in the CDR3.

The rearrangement links TRBV19 to TRBJ2-7, with 8 bases that match TRBD1. Losses at the gene ends were 8 bases for V and 6 bases for J; bases not matched to a gene: 9. This CDR3 region has 13 residues. CDR1 is LNHDA, CDR2 SQIVND, per germline (reference sequence). The CDR3 loop reads CASGWTGSGEQYF. The CDR3 bases are TGTGCCAGTGGATGGACAGGGAGTGGCGAGCAGTACTTC.

This clone was seen more than once but under ten times. V usage is TRBV4-3 and J usage is TRBJ1-5; D not resolved. Per germline, CDR1 LGHNA and CDR2 YSLEER. This CDR3 contains 15 residues. Trimming pared 2 bases from V and 2 bases from J, leaving 10 bases between. In DNA form, the CDR3 reads TGCGCCAGCAGCCAATTCGGCGGGGGCAATCAGCCCCAGCATTTT. Its protein product is CASSQFGGGNQPQHF.

This clone occurred many times. The CDR3 bases are TGCGCCAGCAGTAGGGACAGCCTTTCCTACAATGAGCAGTTCTTC. Translation gives CASSRDSLSYNEQFF. The rearrangement joins TRBV23-1 to TRBJ2-1; TRBD1 matches 7 bases. TRBV23-1 is an open reading frame, and its role is uncertain. J gave up 1 base and V 5 bases, and 5 bases lay outside the gene matches. The CDR3 covers 15 residues.

This clone was counted between two and nine times. J is TRBJ2-7 and V is TRBV15; weak D call: TRBD2 (7 bases). V dropped 0 bases and J dropped 1 base, with 10 bases sitting between them. This CDR3 is built from 15 residues. The germline CDR1 and CDR2 sequences are LNHNV and YYDKDF (reference sequence). The CDR3 region has the DNA TGTGCCACCAGCAGAGAGGGGGGGACATCCTACGAGCAGTACTTC. It codes for CATSREGGTSYEQYF.

In its sample, this clone was seen a few times. The chain recombines TRBV28 with TRBJ2-7, with 7 bases fitting TRBD2. Germline assignment: CDR1 MDHEN and CDR2 SYDVKM. There are 16 residues in the CDR3. Trimming at V came to 3 bases and at J to 0 bases, leaving 8 bases not matched to a gene. The CDR3 loop is CASSFPLAESSYEQYF. The CDR3 region has the DNA TGTGCCAGCAGTTTCCCCCTAGCGGAGAGCTCCTACGAGCAGTACTTC.

V usage is TRBV9 and J usage is TRBJ1-3; D unresolved. CDR3 length: 15 residues. The germline gives CDR1 SGDLS, CDR2 YYNGEE. The ends were cut back, 1 base at V and 4 bases at J, with 12 bases in the middle. The CDR3 coding sequence is TGTGCCAGCAGCGTATCAGAGGGCAGCGGAAACACCATATATTTT. Amino acid sequence: CASSVSEGSGNTIYF.

This sequence joins TRBV7-6 and TRBJ2-7; 8 nucleotides line up with TRBD1. After removal of 5 bases from V and 6 bases from J, the junction contained 18 bases not matched to a gene. Germline V gene sequence: CDR1 SGHVS, CDR2 FNYEAQ. The CDR3 contains 17 residues. Written as DNA, the CDR3 is TGTGCCAGCAGCCCAAGAACCAGGACAGGGAATTTCGGCGAGCAGTACTTC. Translation: CASSPRTRTGNFGEQYF.

The gene calls are TRBV19 and TRBJ1-2, with D possibly matching TRBD1 (6 bases). Trimming pared 0 bases from V and 6 bases from J, leaving 11 bases between. CDR1 and CDR2 (germline): LNHDA, SQIVND (reference sequence). This CDR3 spans 14 amino acids. The CDR3 bases are TGTGCCAGTAGTATAGAAGGCTGGGGGCATGGCTACACCTTC. Its protein product is CASSIEGWGHGYTF.

The chain combines TRBV30 with TRBJ2-2; possibly TRBD1 for D (5 bases). Germline V gene data show CDR1 as GTSNPN and CDR2 as SVGIG (reference sequence). V was pared by 4 bases and J by 6 bases, with 15 bases between. This CDR3 comprises 14 residues. The CDR3 sequence is CAWTRLQGPGELFF. CDR3 bases: TGTGCCTGGACGAGGTTGCAGGGCCCCGGGGAGCTGTTTTTT.

In its sample, this clone was seen a few times. V gene TRBV10-3 combines with J gene TRBJ1-1; D is undetermined. There are 14 residues in the CDR3. Trimming shortened V by 6 bases and J by 3 bases, and 14 bases separated the two germline ends. Germline V gene sequence: CDR1 ENHRY, CDR2 SYGVKD. The CDR3 DNA is TGTGCCATCAGAGCGGTCCTTCGGGACACTGAAGCTTTCTTT. Its protein product is CAIRAVLRDTEAFF.

This clone showed up just a few times. The chain employs TRBV11-2 and TRBJ2-3, with D possibly TRBD2 on 6 matching bases. Trimming cost V 0 bases and J 1 base, with 8 bases left between them. The CDR3 sequence is 15 residues long. Germline V gene data show CDR1 as SGHAT and CDR2 as FQNNGV. CDR3 in amino acids: CASSLDGRGTDTQYF. CDR3 nucleotide sequence: TGTGCCAGCAGCTTAGACGGGAGAGGCACAGATACGCAGTATTTT. The complete variable domain, with remaining parts taken from reference TRBV11-2 and TRBJ2-3, reads EAGVAQSPRYKIIEKRQSVAFWCNPISGHATLYWYQQILGQGPKLLIQFQNNGVVDDSQLPKDRFSAERLKGVDSTLKIQPAKLEDSAVYLCASSLDGRGTDTQYFGPGTRLTVL.

The gene calls are TRBV28 and TRBJ2-7; 9 bases fit TRBD1. The trim removed 7 bases at V and 3 bases at J, leaving 7 bases unmatched. The CDR3 is made up of 14 amino acids. Per germline, CDR1 MDHEN and CDR2 SYDVKM. Here the CDR3 reads CASTRGQGLYEQYF. CDR3 bases: TGTGCCAGCACACGGGGACAGGGTCTCTACGAGCAGTACTTC.

The table lists this clone with many counts. This rearrangement joins TRBV30 to TRBJ2-1, with 9 bases lining up with TRBD2. The ends lost 4 bases at V and 13 bases at J; junction bases unmatched: 8. Germline values: CDR1 GTSNPN, CDR2 SVGIG (reference sequence). CDR3 length equals 12 residues. The CDR3 loop is CAWTGSGSIQFF. CDR3 DNA sequence: TGTGCCTGGACAGGTAGCGGGAGCATCCAGTTCTTC.